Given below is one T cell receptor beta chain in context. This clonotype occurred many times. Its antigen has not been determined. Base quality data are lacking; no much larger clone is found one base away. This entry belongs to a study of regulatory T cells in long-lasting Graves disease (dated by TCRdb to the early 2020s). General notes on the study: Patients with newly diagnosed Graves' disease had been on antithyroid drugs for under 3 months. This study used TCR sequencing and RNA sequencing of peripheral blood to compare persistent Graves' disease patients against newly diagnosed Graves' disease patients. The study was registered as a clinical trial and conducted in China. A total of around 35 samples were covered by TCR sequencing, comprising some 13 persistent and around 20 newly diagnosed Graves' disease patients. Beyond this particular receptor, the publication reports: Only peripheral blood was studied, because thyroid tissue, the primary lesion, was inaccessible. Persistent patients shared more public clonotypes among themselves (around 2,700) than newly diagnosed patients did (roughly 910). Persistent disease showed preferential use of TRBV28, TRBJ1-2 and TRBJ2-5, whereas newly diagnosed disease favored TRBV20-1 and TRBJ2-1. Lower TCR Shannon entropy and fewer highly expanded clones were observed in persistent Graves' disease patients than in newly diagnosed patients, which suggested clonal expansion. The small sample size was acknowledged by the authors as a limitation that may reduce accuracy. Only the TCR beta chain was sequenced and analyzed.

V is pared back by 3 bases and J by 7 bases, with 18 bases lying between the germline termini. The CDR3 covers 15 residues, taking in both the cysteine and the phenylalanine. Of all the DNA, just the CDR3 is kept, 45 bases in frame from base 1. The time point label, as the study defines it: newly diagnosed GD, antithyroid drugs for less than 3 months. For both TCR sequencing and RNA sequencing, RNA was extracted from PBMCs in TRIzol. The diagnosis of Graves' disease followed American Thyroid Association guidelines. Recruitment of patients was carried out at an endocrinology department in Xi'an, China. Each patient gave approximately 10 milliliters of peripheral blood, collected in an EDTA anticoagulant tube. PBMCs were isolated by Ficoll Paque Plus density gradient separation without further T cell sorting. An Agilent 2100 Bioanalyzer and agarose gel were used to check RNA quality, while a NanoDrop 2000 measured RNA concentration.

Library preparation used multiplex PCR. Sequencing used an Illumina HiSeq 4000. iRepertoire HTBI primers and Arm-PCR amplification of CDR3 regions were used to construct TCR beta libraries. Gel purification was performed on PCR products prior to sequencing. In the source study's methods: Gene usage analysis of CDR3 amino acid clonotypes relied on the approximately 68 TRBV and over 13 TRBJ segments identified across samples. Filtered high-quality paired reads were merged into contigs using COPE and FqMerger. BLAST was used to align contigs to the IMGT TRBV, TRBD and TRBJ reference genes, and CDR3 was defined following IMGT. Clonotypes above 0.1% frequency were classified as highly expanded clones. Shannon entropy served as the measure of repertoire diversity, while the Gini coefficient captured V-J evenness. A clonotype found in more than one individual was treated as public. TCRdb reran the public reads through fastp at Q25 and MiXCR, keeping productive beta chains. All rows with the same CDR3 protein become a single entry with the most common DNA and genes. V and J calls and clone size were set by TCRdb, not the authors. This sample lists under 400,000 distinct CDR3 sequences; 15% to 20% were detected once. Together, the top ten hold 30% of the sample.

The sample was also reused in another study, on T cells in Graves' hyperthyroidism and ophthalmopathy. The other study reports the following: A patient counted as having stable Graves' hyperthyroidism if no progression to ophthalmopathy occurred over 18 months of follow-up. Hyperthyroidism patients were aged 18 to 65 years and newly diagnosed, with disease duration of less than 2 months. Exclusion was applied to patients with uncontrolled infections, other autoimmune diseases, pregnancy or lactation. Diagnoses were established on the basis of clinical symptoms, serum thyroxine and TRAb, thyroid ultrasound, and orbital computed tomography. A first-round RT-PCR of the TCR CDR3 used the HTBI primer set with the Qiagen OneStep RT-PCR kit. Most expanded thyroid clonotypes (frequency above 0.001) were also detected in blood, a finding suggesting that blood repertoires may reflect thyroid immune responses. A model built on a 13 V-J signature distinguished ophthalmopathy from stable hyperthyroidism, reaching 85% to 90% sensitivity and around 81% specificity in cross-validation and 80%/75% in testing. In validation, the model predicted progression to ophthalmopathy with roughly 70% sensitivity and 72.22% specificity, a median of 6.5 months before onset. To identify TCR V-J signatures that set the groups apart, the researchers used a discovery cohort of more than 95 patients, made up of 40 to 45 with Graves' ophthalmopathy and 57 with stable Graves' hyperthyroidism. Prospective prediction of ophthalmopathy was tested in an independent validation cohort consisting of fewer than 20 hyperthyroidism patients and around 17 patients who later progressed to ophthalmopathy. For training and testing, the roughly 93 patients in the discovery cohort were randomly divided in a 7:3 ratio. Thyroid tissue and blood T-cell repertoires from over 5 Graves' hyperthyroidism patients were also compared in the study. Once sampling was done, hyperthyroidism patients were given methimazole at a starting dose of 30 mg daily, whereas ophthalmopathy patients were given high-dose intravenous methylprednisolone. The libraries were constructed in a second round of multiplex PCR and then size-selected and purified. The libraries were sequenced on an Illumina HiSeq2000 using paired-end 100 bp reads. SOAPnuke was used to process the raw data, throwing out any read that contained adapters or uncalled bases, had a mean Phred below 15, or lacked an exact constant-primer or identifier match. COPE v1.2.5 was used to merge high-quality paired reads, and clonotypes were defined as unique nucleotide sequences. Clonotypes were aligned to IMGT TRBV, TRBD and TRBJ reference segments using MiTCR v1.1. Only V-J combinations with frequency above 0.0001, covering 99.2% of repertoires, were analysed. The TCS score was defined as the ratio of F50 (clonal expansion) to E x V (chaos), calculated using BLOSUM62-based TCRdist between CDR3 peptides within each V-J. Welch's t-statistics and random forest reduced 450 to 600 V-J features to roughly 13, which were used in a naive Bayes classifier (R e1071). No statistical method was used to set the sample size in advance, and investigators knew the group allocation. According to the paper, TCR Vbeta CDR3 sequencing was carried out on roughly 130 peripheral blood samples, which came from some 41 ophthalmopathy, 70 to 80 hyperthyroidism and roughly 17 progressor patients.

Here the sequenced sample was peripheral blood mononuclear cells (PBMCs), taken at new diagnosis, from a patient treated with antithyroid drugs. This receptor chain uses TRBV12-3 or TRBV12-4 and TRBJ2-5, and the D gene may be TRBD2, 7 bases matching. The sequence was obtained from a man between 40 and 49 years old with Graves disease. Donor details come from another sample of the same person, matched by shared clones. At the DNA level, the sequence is TGTGCCAGCAGTTTTCATCTGGCGGGGGCAAGGACCCAGTACTTC. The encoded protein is CASSFHLAGARTQYF.